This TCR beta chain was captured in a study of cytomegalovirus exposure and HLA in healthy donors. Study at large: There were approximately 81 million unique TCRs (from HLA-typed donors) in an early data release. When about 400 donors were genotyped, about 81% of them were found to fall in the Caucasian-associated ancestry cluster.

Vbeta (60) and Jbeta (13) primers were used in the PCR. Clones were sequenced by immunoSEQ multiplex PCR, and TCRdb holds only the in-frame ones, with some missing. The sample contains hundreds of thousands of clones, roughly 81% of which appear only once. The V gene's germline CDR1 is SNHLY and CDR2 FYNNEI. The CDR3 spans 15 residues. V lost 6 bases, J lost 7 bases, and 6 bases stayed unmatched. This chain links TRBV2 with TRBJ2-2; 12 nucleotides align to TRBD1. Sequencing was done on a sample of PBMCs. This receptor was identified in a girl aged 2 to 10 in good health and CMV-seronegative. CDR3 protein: CASSTGTGGLGELFF. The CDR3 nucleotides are TGTGCCAGCAGCACCGGGACAGGGGGCCTCGGGGAGCTGTTTTTT.